This paragraph covers one T cell receptor beta chain sequence. No antigen is known for it. TCRdb re-analysed the 5' RACE reads in MiXCR, keeping a single row per CDR3 protein. Of about 320,000 distinct CDR3 sequences in the sample, roughly an eighth are singletons; the top ten hold around 20%. The CDR3 is 16 residues long. Trimming shortened V by 1 base and J by 2 bases, and 14 bases separated the two germline ends. From germline, CDR1 is LGHNA and CDR2 YSLEER. This sample stems from a study of T-cell memory formation after mild COVID-19. Study results and limitations: CM and EM subsets held most contracting CD4+ clones; EMRA held CD8+ ones.

The sequenced sample was PBMCs or a T cell subset sorted from them (not recorded which). This sequence joins TRBV4-3 and TRBJ1-2; possible D gene TRBD1, 6 bases. The receptor comes from a man aged 18 to 29 who had mild COVID-19 (a few samples of this study predate the infection). Cell type and time point are not known. The CDR3 bases are TGCGCCAGCAGCCAAGGGGACAACCTTTTGAACTATGGCTACACCTTC. Residues: CASSQGDNLLNYGYTF.